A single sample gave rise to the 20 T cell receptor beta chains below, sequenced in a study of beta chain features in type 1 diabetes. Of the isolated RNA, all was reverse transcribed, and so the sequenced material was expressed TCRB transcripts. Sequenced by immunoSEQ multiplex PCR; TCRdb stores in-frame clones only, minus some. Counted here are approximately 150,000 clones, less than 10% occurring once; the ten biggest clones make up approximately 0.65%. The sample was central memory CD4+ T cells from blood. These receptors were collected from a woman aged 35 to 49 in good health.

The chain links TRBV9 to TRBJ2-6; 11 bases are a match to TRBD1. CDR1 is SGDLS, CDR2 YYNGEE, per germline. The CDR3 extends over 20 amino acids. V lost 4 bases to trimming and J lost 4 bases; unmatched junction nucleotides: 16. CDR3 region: CASSPHTGQGVVAGANVLTF. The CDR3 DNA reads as TGTGCCAGCAGCCCCCACACGGGACAGGGGGTAGTAGCGGGGGCCAACGTCCTGACTTTC.

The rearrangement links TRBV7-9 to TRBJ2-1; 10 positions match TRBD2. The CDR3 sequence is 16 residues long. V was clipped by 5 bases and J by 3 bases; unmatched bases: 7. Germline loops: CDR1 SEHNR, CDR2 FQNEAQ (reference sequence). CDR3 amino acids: CASSLPIAGGYNEQFF. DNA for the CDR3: TGTGCCAGCAGCCTACCAATAGCGGGGGGCTACAATGAGCAGTTCTTC.

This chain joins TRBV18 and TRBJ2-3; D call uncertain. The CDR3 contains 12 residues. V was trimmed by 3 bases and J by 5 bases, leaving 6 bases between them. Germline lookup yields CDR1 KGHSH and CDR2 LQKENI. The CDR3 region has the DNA TGTGCCAGCTCACCCCTCCGAGATACGCAGTATTTT. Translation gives CASSPLRDTQYF.

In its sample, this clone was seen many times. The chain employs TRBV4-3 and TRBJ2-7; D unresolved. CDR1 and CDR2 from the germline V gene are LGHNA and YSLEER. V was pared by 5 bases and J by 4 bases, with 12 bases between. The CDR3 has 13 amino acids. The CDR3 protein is CASSRSTEYEQYF. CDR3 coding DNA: TGCGCCAGCAGCAGGTCGACGGAGTACGAGCAGTACTTC.

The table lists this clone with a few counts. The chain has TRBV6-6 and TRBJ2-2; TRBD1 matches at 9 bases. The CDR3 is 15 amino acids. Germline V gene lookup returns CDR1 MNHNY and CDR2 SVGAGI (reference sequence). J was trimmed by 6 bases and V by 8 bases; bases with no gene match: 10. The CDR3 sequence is CASSGTGRVAGELFF. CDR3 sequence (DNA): TGTGCCAGCTCCGGGACAGGGAGGGTCGCCGGGGAGCTGTTTTTT.

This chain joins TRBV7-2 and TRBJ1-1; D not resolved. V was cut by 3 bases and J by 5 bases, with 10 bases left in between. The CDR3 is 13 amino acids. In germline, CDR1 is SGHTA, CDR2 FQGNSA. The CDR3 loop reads CASSLSGITEAFF. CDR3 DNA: TGTGCCAGCAGCTTGAGTGGTATTACTGAAGCTTTCTTT.

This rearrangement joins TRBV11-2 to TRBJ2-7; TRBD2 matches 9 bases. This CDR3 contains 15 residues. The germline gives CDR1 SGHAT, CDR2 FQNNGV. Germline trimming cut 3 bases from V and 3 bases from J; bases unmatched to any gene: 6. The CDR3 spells CASSLMTSGYYEQYF. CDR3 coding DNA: TGTGCCAGCAGCTTGATGACTAGCGGATACTACGAGCAGTACTTC.

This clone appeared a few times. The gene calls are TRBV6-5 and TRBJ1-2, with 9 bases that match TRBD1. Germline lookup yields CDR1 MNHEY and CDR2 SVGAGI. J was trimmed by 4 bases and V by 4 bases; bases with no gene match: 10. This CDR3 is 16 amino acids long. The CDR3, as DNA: TGTGCCAGCAGTTCCGGGGACAGGGAACCCCTCTATGGCTACACCTTC. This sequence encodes CASSSGDREPLYGYTF.

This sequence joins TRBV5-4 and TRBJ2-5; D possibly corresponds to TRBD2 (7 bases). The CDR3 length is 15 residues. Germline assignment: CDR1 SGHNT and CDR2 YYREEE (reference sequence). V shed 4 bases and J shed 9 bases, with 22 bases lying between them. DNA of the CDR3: TGTGCCAGCAGCCCCCCGGGGGCTAGTGGGGGGGCCCAGTACTTC. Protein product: CASSPPGASGGAQYF.

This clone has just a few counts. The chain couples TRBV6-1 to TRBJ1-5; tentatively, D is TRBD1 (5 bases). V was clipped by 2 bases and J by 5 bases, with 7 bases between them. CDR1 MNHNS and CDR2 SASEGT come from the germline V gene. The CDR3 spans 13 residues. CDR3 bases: TGTGCCAGCAGTGAACAGGGATATCAGCCCCAGCATTTT. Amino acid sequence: CASSEQGYQPQHF.

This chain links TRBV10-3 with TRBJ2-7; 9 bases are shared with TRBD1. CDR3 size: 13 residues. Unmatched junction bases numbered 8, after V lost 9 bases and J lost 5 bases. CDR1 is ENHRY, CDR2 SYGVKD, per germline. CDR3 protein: CAITGTGRNEQYF. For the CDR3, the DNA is TGTGCCATTACCGGGACAGGGAGAAACGAGCAGTACTTC.

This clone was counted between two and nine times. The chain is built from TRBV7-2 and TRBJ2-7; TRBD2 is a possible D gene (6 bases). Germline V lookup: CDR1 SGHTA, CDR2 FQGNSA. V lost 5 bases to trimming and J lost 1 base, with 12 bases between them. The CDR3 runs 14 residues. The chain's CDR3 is CASSRGVNSYEQYF. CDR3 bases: TGTGCCAGCAGCCGCGGGGTGAATTCCTACGAGCAGTACTTC.

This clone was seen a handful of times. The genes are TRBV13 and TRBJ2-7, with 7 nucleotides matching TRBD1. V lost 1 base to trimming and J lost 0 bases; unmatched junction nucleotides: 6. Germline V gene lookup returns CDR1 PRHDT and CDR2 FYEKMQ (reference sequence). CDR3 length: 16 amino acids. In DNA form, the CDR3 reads TGTGCCAGCAGCTTAGTACAGGGGTCAACCTCCTACGAGCAGTACTTC. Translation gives CASSLVQGSTSYEQYF.

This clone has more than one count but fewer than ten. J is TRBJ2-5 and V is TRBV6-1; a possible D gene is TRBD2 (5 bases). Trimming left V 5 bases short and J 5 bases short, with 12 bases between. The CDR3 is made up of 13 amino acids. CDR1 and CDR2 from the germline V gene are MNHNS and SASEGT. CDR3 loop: CASSFGRRETQYF. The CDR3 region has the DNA TGTGCCAGCAGTTTCGGACGGAGGGAGACCCAGTACTTC.

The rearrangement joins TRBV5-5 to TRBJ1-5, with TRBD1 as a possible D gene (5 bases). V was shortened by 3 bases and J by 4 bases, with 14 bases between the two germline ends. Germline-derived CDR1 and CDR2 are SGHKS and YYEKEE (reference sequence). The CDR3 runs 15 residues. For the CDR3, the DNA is TGTGCCAGCAGCTACCAGGGATCCCTTAATCAGCCCCAGCATTTT. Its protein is CASSYQGSLNQPQHF.

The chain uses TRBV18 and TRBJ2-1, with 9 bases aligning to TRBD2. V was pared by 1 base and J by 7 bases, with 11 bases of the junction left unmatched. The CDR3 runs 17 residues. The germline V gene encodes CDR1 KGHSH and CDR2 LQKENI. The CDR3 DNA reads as TGTGCCAGCTCACCACTAAGTAGGGCTAGCGGGGCAAATGAGCAGTTCTTC. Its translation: CASSPLSRASGANEQFF.

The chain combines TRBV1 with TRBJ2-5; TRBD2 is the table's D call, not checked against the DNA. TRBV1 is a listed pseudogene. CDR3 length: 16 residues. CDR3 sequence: CTSSQEKRGVQETQYF. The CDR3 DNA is TGCACCAGCAGCCAAGAGAAGCGGGGGGTACAAGAGACCCAGTACTTC.

The CDR3 reads CASSFPPAGGHTGELFF. DNA for the CDR3: TGTGCCAGCAGTTTCCCTCCGGCGGGGGGGCACACCGGGGAGCTGTTTTTT. This chain uses TRBV27 with TRBJ2-2; TRBD2 matches at 9 bases. Unmatched junction bases numbered 8, after V lost 3 bases and J lost 3 bases. In germline, CDR1 is MNHEY, CDR2 SMNVEV (reference sequence). The CDR3 extends over 17 amino acids.

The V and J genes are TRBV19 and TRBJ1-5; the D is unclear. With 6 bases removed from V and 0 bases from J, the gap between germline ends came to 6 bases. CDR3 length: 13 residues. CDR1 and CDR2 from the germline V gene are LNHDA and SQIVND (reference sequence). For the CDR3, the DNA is TGTGCCAGTAGCGAGAATAGCAATCAGCCCCAGCATTTT. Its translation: CASSENSNQPQHF. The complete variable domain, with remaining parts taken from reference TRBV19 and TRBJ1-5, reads DGGITQSPKYLFRKEGQNVTLSCEQNLNHDAMYWYRQDPGQGLRLIYYSQIVNDFQKGDIAEGYSVSREKKESFPLTVTSAQKNPTAFYLCASSENSNQPQHFGDGTRLSIL.

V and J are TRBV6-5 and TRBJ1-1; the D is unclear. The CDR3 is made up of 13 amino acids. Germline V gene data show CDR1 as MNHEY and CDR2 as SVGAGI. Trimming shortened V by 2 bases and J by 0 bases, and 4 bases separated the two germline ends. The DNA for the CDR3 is TGTGCCAGCAGTTACCTTCTGAACACTGAAGCTTTCTTT. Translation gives CASSYLLNTEAFF.